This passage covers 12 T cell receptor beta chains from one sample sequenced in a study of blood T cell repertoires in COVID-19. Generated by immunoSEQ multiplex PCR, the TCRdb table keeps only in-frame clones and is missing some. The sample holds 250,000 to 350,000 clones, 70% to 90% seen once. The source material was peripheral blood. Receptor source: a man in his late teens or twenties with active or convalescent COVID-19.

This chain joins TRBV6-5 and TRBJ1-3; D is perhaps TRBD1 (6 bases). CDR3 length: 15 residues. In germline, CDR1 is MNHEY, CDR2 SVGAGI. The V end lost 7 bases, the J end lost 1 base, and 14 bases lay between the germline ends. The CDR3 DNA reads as TGTGCCAGCAAGAGGGGGAGTTGGTCTGGAAACACCATATATTTT. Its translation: CASKRGSWSGNTIYF.

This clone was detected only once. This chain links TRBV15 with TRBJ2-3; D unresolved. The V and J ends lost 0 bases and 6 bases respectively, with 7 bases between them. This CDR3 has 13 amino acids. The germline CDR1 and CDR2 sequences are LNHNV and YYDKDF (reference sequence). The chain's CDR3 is CATSRDRSDTQYF. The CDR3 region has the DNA TGTGCCACCAGCAGAGATCGTTCGGATACGCAGTATTTT.

The DNA for the CDR3 is TGCAGCGTTGAGTCCAGTTACAATGAGCAGTTCTTC. Residues: CSVESSYNEQFF. The chain links TRBV29-1 to TRBJ2-1; unclear D gene. Germline loops: CDR1 SQVTM, CDR2 ANQGSEA. The ends were cut back, 3 bases at V and 4 bases at J, with 7 bases in the middle. The CDR3 runs to 12 residues.

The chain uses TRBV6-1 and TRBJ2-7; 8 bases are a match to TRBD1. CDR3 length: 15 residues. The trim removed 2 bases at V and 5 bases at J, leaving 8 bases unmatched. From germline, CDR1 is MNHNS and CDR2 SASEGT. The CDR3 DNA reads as TGTGCCAGCAGTGAATTAGGGGGACAGGTTAACGAGCAGTACTTC. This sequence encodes CASSELGGQVNEQYF.

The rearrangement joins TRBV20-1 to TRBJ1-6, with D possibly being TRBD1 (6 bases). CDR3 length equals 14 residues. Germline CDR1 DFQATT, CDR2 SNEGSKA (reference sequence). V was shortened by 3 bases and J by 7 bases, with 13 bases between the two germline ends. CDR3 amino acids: CSASRGGGNSPLHF. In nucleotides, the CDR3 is TGCAGTGCTAGTAGAGGGGGGGGCAATTCACCCCTCCACTTT.

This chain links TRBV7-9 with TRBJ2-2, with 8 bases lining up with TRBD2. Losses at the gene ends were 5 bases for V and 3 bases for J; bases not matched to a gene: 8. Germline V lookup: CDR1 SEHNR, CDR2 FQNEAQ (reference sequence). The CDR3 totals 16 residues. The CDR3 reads CASSAPGLDHTGELFF. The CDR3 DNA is TGTGCCAGCAGCGCCCCGGGACTAGACCACACCGGGGAGCTGTTTTTT.

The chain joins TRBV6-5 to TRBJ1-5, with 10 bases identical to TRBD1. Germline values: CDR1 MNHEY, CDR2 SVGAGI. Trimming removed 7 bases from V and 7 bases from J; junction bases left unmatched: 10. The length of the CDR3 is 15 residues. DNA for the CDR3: TGTGCCAGCACCCCGGGACAGGGGACGGGCCAGCCCCAGCATTTT. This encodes CASTPGQGTGQPQHF.

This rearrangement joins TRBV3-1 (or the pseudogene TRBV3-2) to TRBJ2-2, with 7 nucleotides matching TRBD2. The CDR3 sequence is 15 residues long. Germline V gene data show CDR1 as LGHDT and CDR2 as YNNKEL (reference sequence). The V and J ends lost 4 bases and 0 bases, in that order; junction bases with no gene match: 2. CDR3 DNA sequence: TGTGCCAGCAGCCCCGGACTAGCGAACACCGGGGAGCTGTTTTTT. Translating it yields CASSPGLANTGELFF.

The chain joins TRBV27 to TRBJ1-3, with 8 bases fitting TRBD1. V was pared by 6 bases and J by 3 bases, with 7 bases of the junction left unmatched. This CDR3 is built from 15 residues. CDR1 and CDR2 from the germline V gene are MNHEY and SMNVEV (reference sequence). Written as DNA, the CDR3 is TGTGCCAGCAGGACCTACAGGGGGTATGGAAACACCATATATTTT. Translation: CASRTYRGYGNTIYF.

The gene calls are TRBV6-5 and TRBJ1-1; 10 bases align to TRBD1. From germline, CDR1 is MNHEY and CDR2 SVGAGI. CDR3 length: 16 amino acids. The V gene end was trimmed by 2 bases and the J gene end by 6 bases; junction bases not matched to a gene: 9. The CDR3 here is CASSYGGGQGSAEAFF. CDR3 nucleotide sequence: TGTGCCAGCAGTTACGGGGGGGGACAGGGGAGCGCTGAAGCTTTCTTT.

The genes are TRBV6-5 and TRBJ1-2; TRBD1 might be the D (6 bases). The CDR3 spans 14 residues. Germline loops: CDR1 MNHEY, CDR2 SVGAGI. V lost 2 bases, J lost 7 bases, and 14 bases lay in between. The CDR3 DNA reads TGTGCCAGCAGTTACGGTACAGGGAGGGGTGGCTACACCTTC. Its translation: CASSYGTGRGGYTF.

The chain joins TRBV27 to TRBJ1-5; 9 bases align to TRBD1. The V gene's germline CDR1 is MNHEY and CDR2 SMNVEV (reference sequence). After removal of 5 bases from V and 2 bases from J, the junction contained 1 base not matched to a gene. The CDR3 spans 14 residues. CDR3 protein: CASSRTGGNQPQHF. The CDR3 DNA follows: TGTGCCAGCAGTCGGACAGGGGGCAATCAGCCCCAGCATTTT.